This TCR beta chain comes out of a study of cytomegalovirus exposure and HLA in healthy donors. The assay was immunoSEQ multiplex PCR, and TCRdb's table has in-frame clones only and misses some. This table holds fewer than 350,000 clones, approximately 87% found once. CDR3 length: 14 amino acids. V shed 6 bases, J shed 5 bases, and the junction held 8 bases outside the gene matches. Germline V CDR1 and CDR2: MNHNS, SASEGT. Among the 100 to 150 subjects of the validation cohort, separate from the 666-subject first cohort, were the donors. Details on this clone: Antigen specificity is unknown.

General study findings and limits: Many donors shared some public TCRs, even though most TCR sequences were rare. Per published reports, the classifier diagnosed cytomegalovirus status with high specificity and sensitivity. The finding came from a later analysis; first-cohort TCR clusters tended to co-occur in the roughly 120 validation repertoires.

The rearrangement uses TRBV6-1 and TRBJ1-1; 8 bases match TRBD1. The sequence was obtained from a woman under 30 in good health and CMV-seronegative. The sample was PBMCs. CDR3 DNA sequence: TGTGCCAGCAGCACACAGGGGGGTCGGACTGAAGCTTTCTTT. Amino acids: CASSTQGGRTEAFF.